The source of this T cell receptor beta chain is a study of Ad26.COV2.S vaccination and SARS-CoV-2 variants. As for the study in general: The vaccine Ad26.COV2.S was put into the muscle once, or twice with 56 days between.

Treatment meaning: around 19 received Ad26.COV2.S at low or high dose, single or two shots; several received placebo; per-sample allocation not given. Samples were taken on day 63 after the first vaccine or placebo injection. Generated by immunoSEQ multiplex PCR, the TCRdb table keeps only in-frame clones and is missing some. The sample lists about half a million clones; 80% to 90% were seen once. General observations from the study: Those who received the vaccine showed greater spike-specific TCR breadth than those given placebo.

About this clone: Its antigen remains unidentified.

This clonotype originated in a person aged 18-65 years who received the Ad26.COV2.S COVID-19 vaccine or a placebo. This specimen was peripheral blood, taken in a trial of Ad26.COV2.S vaccine versus placebo.

The CDR3 is CAWSRENNSPLHF. CDR3 sequence (DNA): TGTGCCTGGAGTCGCGAGAATAATTCACCCCTCCACTTT. The rearrangement links TRBV30 to TRBJ1-6; D unresolved. With 2 bases removed from V and 5 bases from J, the gap between germline ends came to 7 bases. CDR1 is GTSNPN and CDR2 is SVGIG in the germline V gene (reference sequence). This CDR3 region has 13 residues.